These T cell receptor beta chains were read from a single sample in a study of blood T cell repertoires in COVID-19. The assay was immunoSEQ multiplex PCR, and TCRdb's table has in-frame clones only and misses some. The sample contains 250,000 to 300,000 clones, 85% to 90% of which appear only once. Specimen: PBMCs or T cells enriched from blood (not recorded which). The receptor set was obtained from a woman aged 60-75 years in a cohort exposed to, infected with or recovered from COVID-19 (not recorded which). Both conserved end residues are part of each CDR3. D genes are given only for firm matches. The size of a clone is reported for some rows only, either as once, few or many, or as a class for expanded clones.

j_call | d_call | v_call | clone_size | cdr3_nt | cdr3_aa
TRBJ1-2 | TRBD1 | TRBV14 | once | TGTGCCAGCAGCCAAGATAGGAGGGGACAGGGTTATTCCTATGGCTACACCTTC | CASSQDRRGQGYSYGYTF
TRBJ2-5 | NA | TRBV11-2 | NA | TGTGCCAGCAGCTCAGTGACGAGGGACCAAGAGACCCAGTACTTC | CASSSVTRDQETQYF
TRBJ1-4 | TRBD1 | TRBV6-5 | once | TGTGCCAGCAGTTCCAGGACAGGGGTTACTAATGAAAAACTGTTTTTT | CASSSRTGVTNEKLFF
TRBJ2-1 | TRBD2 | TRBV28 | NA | TGTGCCAGCAGATCTACCGGGACTAGCGTTATCGATGAGCAGTTCTTC | CASRSTGTSVIDEQFF
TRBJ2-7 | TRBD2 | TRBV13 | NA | TGTGCCAGCAGCTTATCGCGGGGGGGCTACGAGCAGTACTTC | CASSLSRGGYEQYF
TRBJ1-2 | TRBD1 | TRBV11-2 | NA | TGTGCCAGCAGCTACAGGGGCGATGGCTACACCTTC | CASSYRGDGYTF
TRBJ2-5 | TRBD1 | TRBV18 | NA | TGTGCCAGCTCTAGGGACAGGGTTACGGAGACCCAGTACTTC | CASSRDRVTETQYF
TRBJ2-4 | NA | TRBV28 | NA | TGTGCCAGCAGTCCCGAGGGACTCACCTATGGGAACATTCAGTACTTC | CASSPEGLTYGNIQYF
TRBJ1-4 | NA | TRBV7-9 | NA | TGTGCCAGCAGCTTAGAGTCAGGGAGGGAAAAACTGTTTTTT | CASSLESGREKLFF
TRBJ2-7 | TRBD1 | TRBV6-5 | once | TGTGCCAGCAGTTGGACAGGGGGCCCCTACGAGCAGTACTTC | CASSWTGGPYEQYF
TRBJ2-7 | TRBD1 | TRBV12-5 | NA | TGTGCTACCTCCCCTGGGACAGCCACCTACGAGCAGTACTTC | CATSPGTATYEQYF
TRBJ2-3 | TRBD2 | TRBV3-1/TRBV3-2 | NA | TGTGCCAGCAGCCATCTAGCGGGGGGACGTAATACGCAGTATTTT | CASSHLAGGRNTQYF
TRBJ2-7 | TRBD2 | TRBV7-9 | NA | TGTGCCAGCAAAGTGGGAGGGAACTCCTACGAGCAGTACTTC | CASKVGGNSYEQYF
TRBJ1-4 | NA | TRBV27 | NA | TGTGCCAGCAGTTTATGGCATAGGGGTACAGGGATAGCAACTAATGAAAAACTGTTTTTT | CASSLWHRGTGIATNEKLFF
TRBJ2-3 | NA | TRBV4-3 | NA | TGCGCCAGCAGCCAGGGCGACGTGGCAGATACGCAGTATTTT | CASSQGDVADTQYF
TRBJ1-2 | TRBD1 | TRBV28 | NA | TGTGCCAGCAGCGCGACAGGGGGGGCTAACTATGGCTACACCTTC | CASSATGGANYGYTF
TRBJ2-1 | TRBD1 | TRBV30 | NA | TGTGCCTGGAAACAGGGGATTCGGTACAATGAGCAGTTCTTC | CAWKQGIRYNEQFF
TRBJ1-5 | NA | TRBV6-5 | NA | TGTGCCAGCAGTCGGGGACATAGCAATCAGCCCCAGCATTTT | CASSRGHSNQPQHF
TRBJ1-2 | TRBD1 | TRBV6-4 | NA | TGTGCCAGCAGTACCGGGACAGGGTATGGCTACACCTTC | CASSTGTGYGYTF
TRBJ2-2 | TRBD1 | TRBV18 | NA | TGTGCCAGCTCGCCACCCGGGACAGGGGGCGCGAGGACCGGGGAGCTGTTTTTT | CASSPPGTGGARTGELFF
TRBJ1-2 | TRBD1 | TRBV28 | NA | TGTGCCAGCAGGGACAGGGCTGGCTACACCTTC | CASRDRAGYTF
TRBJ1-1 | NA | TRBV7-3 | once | TGTGCCAGCAGCCCCGCGACAGGAACGGGCACTGAAGCTTTCTTT | CASSPATGTGTEAFF
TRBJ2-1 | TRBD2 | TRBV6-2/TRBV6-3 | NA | TGTGCCAGCAGTCGCTCGACTAGCGGGAGTTATAATGAGCAGTTCTTC | CASSRSTSGSYNEQFF
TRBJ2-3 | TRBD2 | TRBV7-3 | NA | TGTGCCAGCAGCTTGACTAGCGGGAGCACAGATACGCAGTATTTT | CASSLTSGSTDTQYF
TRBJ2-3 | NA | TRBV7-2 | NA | TGTGCCAGCAGCTTAGTTAGCGGAGTCACAGATACGCAGTATTTT | CASSLVSGVTDTQYF
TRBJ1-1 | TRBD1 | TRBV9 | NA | TGTGCCAGCAGCCCTGGACAGGGAGAACCTGAAGCTTTCTTT | CASSPGQGEPEAFF
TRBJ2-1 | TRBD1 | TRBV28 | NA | TGTGCCAGCAGTTTAAGGGGCCCAGGGGGAAATGAGCAGTTCTTC | CASSLRGPGGNEQFF
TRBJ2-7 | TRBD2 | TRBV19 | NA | TGTGCCAGTAGTATTGGGACTAGGACCTACGAGCAGTACTTC | CASSIGTRTYEQYF
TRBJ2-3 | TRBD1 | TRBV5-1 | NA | TGCGCCAGCAGCCTGGACAGGGGCCCAGATACGCAGTATTTT | CASSLDRGPDTQYF
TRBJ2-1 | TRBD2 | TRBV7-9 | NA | TGTGCCAGCAGCGTTAGCGGGAGCGGGTACAATGAGCAGTTCTTC | CASSVSGSGYNEQFF
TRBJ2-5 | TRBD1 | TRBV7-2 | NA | TGTGCCAGCAGCCGCAACAGGGGGAAAGAGACCCAGTACTTC | CASSRNRGKETQYF
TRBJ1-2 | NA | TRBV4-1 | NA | TGCGCCAGCAACCCCCGAGGGAGTCAGGGGTCTAATGGCTACACCTTC | CASNPRGSQGSNGYTF
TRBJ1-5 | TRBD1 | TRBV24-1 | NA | TGTGCCACCAGTGATAGACAGGGCAATAGCAATCAGCCCCAGCATTTT | CATSDRQGNSNQPQHF
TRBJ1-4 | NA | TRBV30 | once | TGTGCCTGGAGTGTTGGTGGGCGCGAAAAACTGTTTTTT | CAWSVGGREKLFF
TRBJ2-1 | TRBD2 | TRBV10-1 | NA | TGCGCCAGCAGTGAGGGCGGGAGTTACAATGAGCAGTTCTTC | CASSEGGSYNEQFF
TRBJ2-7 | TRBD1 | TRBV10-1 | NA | TGCGCCAGCAGTCGAGGACAGGTCCTTGACAAGGCCTACGAGCAGTACTTC | CASSRGQVLDKAYEQYF
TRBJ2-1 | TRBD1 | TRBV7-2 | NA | TGTGCCAGCAGCCTGCGACAGGGTCGCTCTTACAATGAGCAGTTCTTC | CASSLRQGRSYNEQFF
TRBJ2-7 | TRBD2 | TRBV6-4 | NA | TGTGCCAGCAGTGAATCGGCGGGAGGGTACGAGCAGTACTTC | CASSESAGGYEQYF